This T cell receptor beta chain was sequenced in a study of T cell responses to AZD1222 COVID-19 vaccine (dated by TCRdb to the early 2020s). Looking at the study overall: TCR sequencing covered about 230 trial participants: nearly 210 given two doses of AZD1222 and approximately 26 given two doses of MenACWY control vaccine. Trial participants were enrolled by age into subgroups of 18-55, 56-69 and 70-plus years, and roughly 150, 30 and 60 TCR-sequenced participants, respectively, were included in these subgroups. The full study reports these points: CD4 TCRs associated with the vaccine covered the entire spike protein, and the dominant responses were in regions 160-218 and 743-854. Epitopes outside the regions mutated in the B.1.351 and B.1.1.7 variants were reportedly recognized by nearly half of the unique spike-specific TCRs. No day 14 peak-response samples were available, so repertoires were characterized only after the peak T cell response. Participants were mostly white British and included more females than males, and it was suggested by the authors that clonal diversity may have been underestimated. In the small 56-69-year group, the increase in depth fell short of significance, most likely because of low power. Conclusions about previously exposed vaccinees are limited, since just a handful of AZD1222 recipients were seropositive for SARS-CoV-2 at baseline. Spike-specific TCR breadth and depth rose significantly after two AZD1222 doses compared with day 0 and with MenACWY recipients.

Points on this clone: What antigen it recognizes has not been identified. Sequence at one end of the junction differs from germline and may be a read error.

The CDR3 regions of human TCRbeta chains were analyzed by immunosequencing. For the original study's pipeline: TCRs in the repertoires were compared against a reference library of SARS-CoV-2-specific TCRs that had been generated with the MIRA antigen-specificity platform. Breadth meant the fraction of unique TCRs that were SARS-CoV-2-associated, whereas depth meant the fraction of total T cells that were SARS-CoV-2-associated. Each spike-specific TCR was assigned to its reactive spike region and to a CD4 or CD8 class using the MIRA data. Log10-transformed breadth and depth values were compared by one-way ANOVA with Sidak's multiple comparisons tests. Sourced from immuneACCESS, this table was stored by TCRdb with only in-frame sequences that have V and J called. A share of the clones is absent; for the studies checked, an unresolved V gene accounts for under half, and the remainder has no known explanation. The V and J calls and clone size are taken from that table; D and trimming were inferred from the DNA. The sample includes 150,000 to 200,000 clones, with around 90% observed a single time. In total, the top ten clones hold roughly 2% of the sample.

The germline V gene (reference sequence) yields SEHNR for CDR1 and FQNEAQ for CDR2. The CDR3 numbers 13 residues from cysteine through phenylalanine. Just CDR3 DNA is preserved here, 39 bases in frame from base 1. In light of the paper, this sample's time point label describes: about 28 days (+/-7) after the second vaccine dose. AZD1222 recipients given second doses at about 4 weeks or at about 12 weeks were pooled, since spike-specific TCR depth and breadth were not found to differ between the two schedules. Vaccinee samples were obtained from the UK trials COV001 and COV002, which included a single-blind randomized controlled phase 2/3 trial of AZD1222 (ChAdOx1 nCoV-19) in healthy adults. For TCRbeta chain sequencing, PBMC samples from trial participants were taken at day 0 and at day 28 after the second dose.

Recombination joined TRBV7-9 with TRBJ1-5; no confident D gene assignment can be made. The origin of this receptor is an adult who received the AZD1222 COVID-19 vaccine. The source material was peripheral blood, sampled 28 days after the second AZD1222 dose. The nucleotide sequence is TGTGCCAGCAGCTTAATCAATAATCAACCCCAGCATTTT. It translates as CASSLINNQPQHF.